The rows below give T cell receptor beta chains drawn from one sample of a study of shared clonotypes between healthy human individuals. The assay was immunoSEQ multiplex PCR, and TCRdb's table has in-frame clones only and misses some. The repertoire holds some 2,500,000 clones, with more than 85% as singletons. Specimen: naive CD4+ T cells from PBMCs. The receptors stem from a man aged 18 to 30 in good health. Some clones in this sample may be carry-over from other donors' samples. Each CDR3 is given with its conserved first and last residue. Fields, in order: CDR3 length, V gene, clone size, D gene, J gene, CDR3 protein, CDR3 DNA. D genes are given only for firm matches. Where a row states a size, it is once, few, many or the class of an expanded clone; other rows omit it.

16	TRBV14	-	-	TRBJ2-4	CASSQDSQLAKNIQYF	TGTGCCAGCAGCCAAGATAGCCAGTTAGCCAAAAACATTCAGTACTTC
15	TRBV27	-	-	TRBJ2-3	CASRGFELGTDTQYF	TGTGCCAGCAGGGGGTTTGAGCTGGGCACAGATACGCAGTATTTT
16	TRBV21-1	-	-	TRBJ2-2	CASSNSSRGGPGELFF	TGTGCCAGCAGCAATAGTAGCCGGGGAGGGCCTGGGGAGCTGTTTTTT
12	TRBV30	-	TRBD1	TRBJ2-4	CAWSGRTGALNF	TGTGCCTGGAGTGGTCGGACAGGGGCCTTGAACTTC
17	TRBV11-3	-	TRBD2	TRBJ2-1	CASSLQLAGAPLDEQFF	TGTGCCAGCAGCCTTCAATTAGCGGGCGCTCCGCTCGATGAGCAGTTCTTC
14	TRBV29-1	-	TRBD2	TRBJ2-2	CSVARGIGTGELFF	TGCAGCGTTGCGCGGGGGATCGGCACCGGGGAGCTGTTTTTT
16	TRBV18	-	-	TRBJ2-1	CASSPSVGTSYNEQFF	TGTGCCAGCTCACCAAGCGTCGGGACCTCCTACAATGAGCAGTTCTTC
12	TRBV7-9	-	-	TRBJ2-3	CASSLLADTQYF	TGTGCCAGCAGCTTACTAGCAGATACGCAGTATTTT
15	TRBV6-5	few	-	TRBJ1-4	CASRSHRETNEKLFF	TGTGCCAGCAGATCCCACAGGGAAACTAATGAAAAACTGTTTTTT
13	TRBV29-1	few	-	TRBJ1-1	CSVAEDPNTEAFF	TGCAGCGTTGCGGAGGACCCGAACACTGAAGCTTTCTTT
11	TRBV25-1	-	-	TRBJ2-7	CASSGFYEQYF	TGTGCCAGCAGTGGATTCTACGAGCAGTACTTC
16	TRBV18	-	TRBD2	TRBJ2-3	CASSPTAREFPDTQYF	TGTGCCAGCTCACCGACTGCGCGGGAGTTCCCAGATACGCAGTATTTT
15	TRBV28	-	TRBD2	TRBJ2-7	CASSNLGLAGGEQYF	TGTGCCAGCAGCAACCTCGGACTAGCGGGAGGCGAGCAGTACTTC
14	TRBV6-6	-	-	TRBJ2-3	CASSYLGSTDTQYF	TGTGCCAGCAGTTACCTGGGGAGCACAGATACGCAGTATTTT